This T cell receptor beta chain was observed in a study of blood T cell repertoires in COVID-19. On the study more broadly: Samples representing acute and convalescent COVID-19 were sourced from the United States, Italy and Spain. T cells, B-cell-depleted T cells, or PBMCs supplied cDNA or gDNA.

The CDR3 totals 16 residues. The V gene's germline CDR1 is SGHRS and CDR2 YFSETQ. V lost 4 bases, J lost 2 bases, and 18 bases lay in between. TCRdb's table, derived via immunoSEQ multiplex PCR, lists solely in-frame clones and lacks some. The sample contains around 140,000 clones, over 70% of which appear only once. The sequencing sample was made of peripheral blood. This clonotype originated in a woman aged 60 to 75 with acute or convalescent COVID-19. The rearrangement links TRBV5-1 to TRBJ2-5, with TRBD2 as a possible D gene (7 bases). This CDR3 is CASSIGSRGPQETQYF. The CDR3, as DNA: TGCGCCAGCAGCATTGGCTCGCGGGGGCCTCAAGAGACCCAGTACTTC.